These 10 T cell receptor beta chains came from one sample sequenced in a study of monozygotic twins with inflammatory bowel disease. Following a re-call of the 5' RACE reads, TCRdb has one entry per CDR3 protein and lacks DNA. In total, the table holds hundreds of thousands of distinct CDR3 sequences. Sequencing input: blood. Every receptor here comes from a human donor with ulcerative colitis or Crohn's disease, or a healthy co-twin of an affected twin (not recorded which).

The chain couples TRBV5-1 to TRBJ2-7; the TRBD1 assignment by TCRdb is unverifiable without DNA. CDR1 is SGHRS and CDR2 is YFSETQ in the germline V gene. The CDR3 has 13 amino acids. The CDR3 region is CASQEGAFSEQYF.

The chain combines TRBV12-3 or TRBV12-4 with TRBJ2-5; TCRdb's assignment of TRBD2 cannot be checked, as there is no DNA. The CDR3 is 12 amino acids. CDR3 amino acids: CASSSLAETQYF.

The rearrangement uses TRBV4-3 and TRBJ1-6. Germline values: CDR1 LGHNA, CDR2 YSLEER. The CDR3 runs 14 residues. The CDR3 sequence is CASSQDRALSPLHF.

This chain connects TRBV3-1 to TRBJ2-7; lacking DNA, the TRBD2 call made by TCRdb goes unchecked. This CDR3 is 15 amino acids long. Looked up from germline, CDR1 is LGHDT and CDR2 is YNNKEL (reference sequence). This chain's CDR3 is CASSQGTSGNYEQYF.

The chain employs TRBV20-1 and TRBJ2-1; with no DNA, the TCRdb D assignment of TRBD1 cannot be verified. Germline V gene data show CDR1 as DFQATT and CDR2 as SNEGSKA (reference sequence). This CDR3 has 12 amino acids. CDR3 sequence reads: CSAMTGRNEQFF.

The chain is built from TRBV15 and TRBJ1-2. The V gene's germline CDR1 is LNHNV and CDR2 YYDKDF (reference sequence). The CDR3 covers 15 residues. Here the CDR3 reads CATSRDMGRSNGYTF. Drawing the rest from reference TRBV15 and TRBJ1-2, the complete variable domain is DAMVIQNPRYQVTQFGKPVTLSCSQTLNHNVMYWYQQKSSQAPKLLFHYYDKDFNNEADTPDNFQSRRPNTSFCFLDIRSPGLGDTAMYLCATSRDMGRSNGYTFGSGTRLTVV.

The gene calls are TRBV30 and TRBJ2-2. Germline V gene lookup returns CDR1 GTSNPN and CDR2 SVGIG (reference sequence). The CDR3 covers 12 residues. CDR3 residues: CAWSRSTGELFF.

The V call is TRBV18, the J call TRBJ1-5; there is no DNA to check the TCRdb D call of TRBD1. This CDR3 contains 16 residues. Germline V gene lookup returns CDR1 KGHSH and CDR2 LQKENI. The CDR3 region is CASSPQGGGSNQPQHF.

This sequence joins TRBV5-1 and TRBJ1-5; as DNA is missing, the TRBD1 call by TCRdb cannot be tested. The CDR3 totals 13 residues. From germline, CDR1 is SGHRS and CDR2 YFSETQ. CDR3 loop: CASSTDWGQPQHF.

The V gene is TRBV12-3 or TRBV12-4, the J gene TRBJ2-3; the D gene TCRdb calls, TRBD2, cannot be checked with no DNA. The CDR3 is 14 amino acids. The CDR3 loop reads CASSPDSHPDTQYF.